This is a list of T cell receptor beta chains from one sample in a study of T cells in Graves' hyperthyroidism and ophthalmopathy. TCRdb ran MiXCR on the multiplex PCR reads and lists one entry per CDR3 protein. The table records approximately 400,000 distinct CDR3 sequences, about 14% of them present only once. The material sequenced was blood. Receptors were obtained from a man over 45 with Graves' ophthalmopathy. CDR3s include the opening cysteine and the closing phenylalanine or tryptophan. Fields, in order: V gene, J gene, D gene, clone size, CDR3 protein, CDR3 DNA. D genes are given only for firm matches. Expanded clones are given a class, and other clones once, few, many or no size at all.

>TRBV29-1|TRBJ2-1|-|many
CSVDSQGQTGFTEQFF
TGCAGCGTTGATTCCCAAGGACAAACAGGGTTTACTGAGCAGTTCTTC
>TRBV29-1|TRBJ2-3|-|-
CSVPSRGQGPDTQYF
TGCAGCGTTCCCTCCCGGGGCCAGGGGCCAGATACGCAGTATTTT
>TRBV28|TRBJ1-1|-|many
CASRPGTVNTEAFF
TGTGCCAGCAGACCCGGGACCGTGAACACTGAAGCTTTCTTT
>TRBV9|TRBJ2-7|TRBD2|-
CASSGGTSGSYEQYF
TGTGCCAGCAGCGGGGGGACTAGCGGCTCCTACGAGCAGTACTTC
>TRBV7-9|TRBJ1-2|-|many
CASSLVVGQTYGYTF
TGTGCCAGCAGCTTAGTGGTGGGGCAGACCTATGGCTACACCTTC
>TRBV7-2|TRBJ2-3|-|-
CASSFRERDDTQYF
TGTGCCAGCAGCTTCCGGGAGAGGGATGATACGCAGTATTTT
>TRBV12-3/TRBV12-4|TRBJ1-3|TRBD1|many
CATDRDAGNTIYF
TGTGCCACGGACAGGGACGCTGGAAACACCATATATTTT
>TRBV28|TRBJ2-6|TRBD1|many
CASSFTGVGANVLTF
TGTGCCAGCAGTTTTACAGGGGTCGGGGCCAACGTCCTGACTTTC
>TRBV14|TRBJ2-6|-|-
CASSSRGRPSGANVLTF
TGTGCCAGCAGCTCCCGGGGACGACCCTCTGGGGCCAACGTCCTGACTTTC
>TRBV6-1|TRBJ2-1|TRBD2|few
CATQTSGYNEQFF
TGTGCCACCCAGACTAGCGGGTACAATGAGCAGTTCTTC
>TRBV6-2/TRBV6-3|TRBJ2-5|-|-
CASSRIGLQETQYF
TGTGCCAGCAGCCGTATCGGGTTGCAAGAGACCCAGTACTTC
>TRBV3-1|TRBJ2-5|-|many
CASSQDGARETQYF
TGTGCCAGCAGCCAAGATGGGGCCCGGGAGACCCAGTACTTC
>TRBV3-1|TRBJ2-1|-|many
CASSQQRAYNEQFF
TGTGCCAGCAGCCAGCAAAGGGCTTACAATGAGCAGTTCTTC
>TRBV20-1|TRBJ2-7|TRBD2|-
CSATPLAGAVEQYF
TGCAGTGCCACCCCCCTAGCGGGAGCAGTAGAGCAGTACTTC
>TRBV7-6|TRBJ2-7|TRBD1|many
CASSPGQASSYEQYF
TGTGCCAGCAGCCCCGGACAGGCGAGCTCCTACGAGCAGTACTTC
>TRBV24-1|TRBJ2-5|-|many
CATSDRDIQETQYF
TGTGCCACCAGTGACCGGGACATACAAGAGACCCAGTACTTC
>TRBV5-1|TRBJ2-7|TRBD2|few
CASGGLAGLRPYEQYF
TGCGCCAGCGGGGGACTAGCGGGACTAAGACCCTACGAGCAGTACTTC
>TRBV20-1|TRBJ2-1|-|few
CSARGIGGDYYNEQFF
TGCAGTGCTAGAGGTATTGGCGGAGATTACTACAATGAGCAGTTCTTC
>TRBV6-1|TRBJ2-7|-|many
CASSEDRHFAYEQYF
TGTGCCAGCAGTGAGGACCGACACTTTGCCTACGAGCAGTACTTC
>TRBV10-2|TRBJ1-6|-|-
CASSENSPLHF
TGCGCCAGCAGTGAAAATTCACCCCTCCACTTT
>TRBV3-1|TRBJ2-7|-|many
CASSQFDSYEQYF
TGTGCCAGCAGCCAATTCGACTCCTACGAGCAGTACTTC
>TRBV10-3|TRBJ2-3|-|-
CAISDSDTDTQYF
TGTGCCATCAGTGATTCGGACACAGATACGCAGTATTTT
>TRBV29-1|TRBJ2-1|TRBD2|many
CSVESIGREQFF
TGCAGCGTTGAAAGCATCGGGAGGGAGCAGTTCTTC
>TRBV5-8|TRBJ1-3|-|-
CASSLALGGSGNTIYF
TGTGCCAGCAGCTTGGCCCTAGGAGGCTCTGGAAACACCATATATTTT
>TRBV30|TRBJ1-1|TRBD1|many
CARDRDNTEAFF
TGTGCCCGGGACAGGGACAACACTGAAGCTTTCTTT
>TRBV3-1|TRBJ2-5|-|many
CASSQASRGEETQYF
TGTGCCAGCAGCCAAGCCAGTAGGGGGGAAGAGACCCAGTACTTC
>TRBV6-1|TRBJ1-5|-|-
CASSKSGSNQPQHF
TGTGCCAGCAGCAAGTCGGGCAGCAATCAGCCCCAGCATTTT
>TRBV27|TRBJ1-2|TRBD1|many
CASTSQWDRPNRWGGYTF
TGTGCCAGCACCTCCCAGTGGGACAGACCAAATAGATGGGGTGGCTACACCTTC
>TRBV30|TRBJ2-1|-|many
CAWSFRGGDYNEQFF
TGTGCCTGGAGTTTTAGGGGCGGGGACTACAATGAGCAGTTCTTC
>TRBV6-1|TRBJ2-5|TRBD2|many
CASSPAGGTQETQYF
TGTGCCAGCAGCCCGGCGGGGGGGACACAAGAGACCCAGTACTTC
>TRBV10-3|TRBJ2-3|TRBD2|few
CAIKGSGSIGDTQYF
TGTGCCATCAAGGGTAGCGGGAGTATTGGAGATACGCAGTATTTT
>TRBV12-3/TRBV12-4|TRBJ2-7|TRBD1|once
CASSRDRQGGEQYF
TGTGCCAGCAGTAGGGACAGGCAAGGGGGCGAGCAGTACTTC
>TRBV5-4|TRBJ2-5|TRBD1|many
CASSLDTGAQETQYF
TGTGCCAGCAGTTTAGATACAGGGGCCCAAGAGACCCAGTACTTC
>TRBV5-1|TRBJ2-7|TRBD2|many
CASSALTSGTYEQYF
TGCGCCAGCAGCGCACTGACTAGCGGGACCTACGAGCAGTACTTC
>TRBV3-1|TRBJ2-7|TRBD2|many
CASSQVPVSGRAHEQYF
TGTGCCAGCAGCCAAGTCCCGGTCAGCGGGAGGGCCCACGAGCAGTACTTC
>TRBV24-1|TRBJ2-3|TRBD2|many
CATSDSPGLAGVVTDTQYF
TGTGCCACCAGTGATTCCCCAGGACTAGCGGGAGTTGTGACAGATACGCAGTATTTT
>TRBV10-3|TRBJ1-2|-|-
CAISERERTANYGYTF
TGTGCCATCAGTGAACGAGAAAGGACAGCGAACTATGGCTACACCTTC
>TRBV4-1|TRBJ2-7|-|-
CASSQDAVVSYEQYF
TGCGCCAGCAGCCAAGATGCAGTTGTCTCCTACGAGCAGTACTTC
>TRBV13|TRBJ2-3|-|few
CASSLRESTDTQYF
TGTGCCAGCAGCTTACGGGAGAGCACAGATACGCAGTATTTT
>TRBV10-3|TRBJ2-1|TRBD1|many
CAITGKTGGSNEQFF
TGTGCCATCACTGGGAAAACAGGGGGCTCCAATGAGCAGTTCTTC
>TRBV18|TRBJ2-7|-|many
CASSPRGSRVHEQYF
TGTGCCAGCTCACCACGAGGATCGAGAGTCCACGAGCAGTACTTC
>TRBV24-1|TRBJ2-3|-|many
CATSDFGQGTISTDTQYF
TGTGCCACCAGTGATTTCGGGCAGGGAACTATTAGCACAGATACGCAGTATTTT
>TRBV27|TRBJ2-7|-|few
CAKNGTACWYEQYF
TGTGCCAAAAACGGGACGGCGTGTTGGTACGAGCAGTACTTC
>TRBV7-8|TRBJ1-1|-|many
CASSPTTENTEAFF
TGTGCCAGCAGCCCGACGACAGAGAACACTGAAGCTTTCTTT
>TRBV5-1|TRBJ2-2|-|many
CASSPGTATGELFF
TGCGCCAGCAGCCCAGGGACTGCAACCGGGGAGCTGTTTTTT
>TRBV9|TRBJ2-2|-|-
CASSVALGGAGELFF
TGTGCCAGCAGCGTAGCTCTCGGGGGAGCCGGGGAGCTGTTTTTT
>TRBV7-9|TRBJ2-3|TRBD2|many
CASSSIKPGLADTDTQYF
TGTGCCAGCAGCTCCATAAAACCGGGACTAGCGGACACAGATACGCAGTATTTT
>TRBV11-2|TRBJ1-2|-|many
CASSLDRILGWKNGYTF
TGTGCCAGCAGCTTAGATCGTATATTGGGTTGGAAGAATGGCTACACCTTC
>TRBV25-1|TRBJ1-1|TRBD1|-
CASRGDRATDTEAFF
TGTGCCAGCAGGGGGGACAGGGCGACGGACACTGAAGCTTTCTTT
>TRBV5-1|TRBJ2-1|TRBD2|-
CASSLGGLAGENEQFF
TGCGCCAGCAGTCTAGGGGGACTAGCGGGGGAAAATGAGCAGTTCTTC
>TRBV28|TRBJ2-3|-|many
CASSGSTDTQYF
TGTGCCAGCAGTGGCAGCACAGATACGCAGTATTTT
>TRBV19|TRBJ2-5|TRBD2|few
CASRLASWETQYF
TGTGCCAGCAGACTAGCTTCTTGGGAGACCCAGTACTTC
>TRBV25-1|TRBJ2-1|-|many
CASSDLVRYEQFF
TGTGCCAGCAGTGATCTGGTAAGGTATGAGCAGTTCTTC
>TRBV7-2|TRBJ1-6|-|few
CASSLKDSPNSPLHF
TGTGCCAGCAGCTTAAAGGACAGCCCTAATTCACCCCTCCACTTT